Listed below are T cell receptor beta chains from one sample, sequenced in a study of breast tumors, draining lymph nodes, adjacent tissues. Each CDR3 protein is one row after TCRdb ran MiXCR on the multiplex PCR reads. The sample has about 200,000 distinct CDR3 sequences, 34% seen once; the top ten hold approximately 3.7%. Sequencing used axillary lymph node tissue. The receptors derive from a female donor with breast cancer. Some clones in this sample may be carry-over from other donors' samples. The CDR3 runs from the conserved cysteine through the conserved F or W. D genes are given only for firm matches. Not all rows give a size; the values are once, few, many and, for expanded clones, a class.

CDR3,DNA,size,D,J,V
CASSLGGVSYGYTF,TGTGCCAGCAGTTTAGGCGGGGTTAGCTATGGCTACACCTTC,many,-,TRBJ1-2,TRBV12-3/TRBV12-4
CARDPGTLNEQFF,TGTGCTAGAGATCCCGGGACCCTTAATGAGCAGTTCTTC,-,-,TRBJ2-1,TRBV24-1
CASAGGQANEKLFF,TGTGCCAGCGCAGGGGGCCAGGCTAATGAAAAACTGTTTTTT,many,TRBD1,TRBJ1-4,TRBV28
CASSYELSGANVLTF,TGTGCCAGCAGTTACGAATTGTCTGGGGCCAACGTCCTGACTTTC,many,-,TRBJ2-6,TRBV6-2/TRBV6-3
CSASSQVEFF,TGCAGTGCTAGCAGTCAGGTGGAGTTCTTC,many,-,TRBJ2-1,TRBV20-1
CASGLTGGQFF,TGTGCCAGCGGTCTAACGGGGGGACAGTTCTTC,-,TRBD2,TRBJ2-1,TRBV3-1
CSARPMSGSYEQYF,TGCAGTGCTAGGCCCATGAGCGGGAGCTACGAGCAGTACTTC,many,TRBD2,TRBJ2-7,TRBV20-1
CATSSGGTGNVLTF,TGTGCCACCAGCAGCGGGGGGACAGGCAACGTCCTGACTTTC,-,-,TRBJ2-6,TRBV15
CSARKENTGELFF,TGCAGTGCTAGAAAGGAGAACACCGGGGAGCTGTTTTTT,many,-,TRBJ2-2,TRBV20-1
CSARDLAGGSSTDTQYF,TGCAGTGCTAGAGATCTAGCGGGGGGTTCTAGCACAGATACGCAGTATTTT,-,TRBD2,TRBJ2-3,TRBV20-1
CSARDWRFGETQYF,TGCAGTGCTAGAGATTGGCGGTTCGGAGAGACCCAGTACTTC,many,-,TRBJ2-5,TRBV20-1
CASSPGTPAFYTF,TGTGCCAGCAGCCCGGGGACACCGGCCTTCTACACCTTC,medium-sized,-,TRBJ1-2,TRBV5-5
CAWSVSGNVLTF,TGTGCCTGGAGTGTGTCGGGAAACGTCCTGACTTTC,-,-,TRBJ2-6,TRBV30
CASSPNTVVGANVLTF,TGCGCCAGCAGCCCTAACACGGTCGTTGGGGCCAACGTCCTGACTTTC,-,-,TRBJ2-6,TRBV5-1
CASSPGGINEQFF,TGTGCCAGCAGCCCCGGTGGGATCAATGAGCAGTTCTTC,-,-,TRBJ2-1,TRBV9
CASSLERGTGETQYF,TGCGCCAGCAGCTTGGAGCGCGGTACGGGGGAGACCCAGTACTTC,many,-,TRBJ2-5,TRBV5-1
CASSWGIGGYTF,TGTGCCAGCAGTTGGGGAATAGGTGGCTACACCTTC,-,-,TRBJ1-2,TRBV12-3/TRBV12-4
CATSRDVSPLHF,TGTGCCACCAGCAGAGATGTCTCACCCCTCCACTTT,many,-,TRBJ1-6,TRBV15
CATEGGAGELFF,TGTGCCACCGAGGGAGGGGCCGGGGAGCTGTTTTTT,-,TRBD2,TRBJ2-2,TRBV24-1
CAISESRSGDGYTF,TGTGCCATCAGTGAGTCGAGGTCAGGGGATGGCTACACCTTC,many,-,TRBJ1-2,TRBV10-3
CASSVGLAGSEDEQFF,TGTGCCAGCAGCGTGGGACTAGCGGGGAGTGAAGATGAGCAGTTCTTC,few,TRBD2,TRBJ2-1,TRBV5-5
CSASTGGDYGYTF,TGCAGTGCATCGACAGGGGGCGACTATGGCTACACCTTC,many,TRBD1,TRBJ1-2,TRBV20-1
CASRGTSANTGELFF,TGTGCCAGCAGGGGGACTAGCGCGAACACCGGGGAGCTGTTTTTT,many,TRBD2,TRBJ2-2,TRBV6-1
CASSLQVYEQYF,TGTGCCAGCAGTTTACAGGTCTACGAGCAGTACTTC,-,-,TRBJ2-7,TRBV2
CASRPGLWGSPLHF,TGTGCCAGCAGACCGGGACTTTGGGGTTCACCCCTCCACTTT,many,-,TRBJ1-6,TRBV11-3
CATSDPAGDNTQYF,TGTGCCACCAGTGACCCAGCGGGAGATAATACGCAGTATTTT,many,TRBD2,TRBJ2-3,TRBV24-1
CSVAAGTGVYGYTF,TGCAGCGTTGCCGCCGGGACAGGGGTTTATGGCTACACCTTC,-,TRBD1,TRBJ1-2,TRBV29-1
CASSLELAARTDTQYF,TGTGCCAGCAGCTTGGAACTAGCGGCAAGAACAGATACGCAGTATTTT,many,TRBD2,TRBJ2-3,TRBV11-2
CASSLNLAGALTDTQYF,TGTGCCAGCAGCTTAAATCTGGCCGGGGCTCTCACAGATACGCAGTATTTT,-,-,TRBJ2-3,TRBV11-2
CSASGQGSYNEQFF,TGCAGTGCATCCGGACAGGGGTCCTACAATGAGCAGTTCTTC,many,TRBD1,TRBJ2-1,TRBV20-1
CSAGGGPRYGEQYF,TGCAGTGCAGGGGGGGGTCCGCGGTACGGCGAGCAGTACTTC,many,-,TRBJ2-7,TRBV20-1
CASSLNRGQISPLHF,TGTGCCAGCAGTTTAAACAGGGGGCAAATTTCACCCCTCCACTTT,many,TRBD1,TRBJ1-6,TRBV12-3/TRBV12-4
CASSILAGNTGELFF,TGTGCCAGTAGTATTCTCGCGGGAAACACCGGGGAGCTGTTTTTT,many,-,TRBJ2-2,TRBV19
CASSQNSGGAGNEQFF,TGTGCCAGCAGCCAGAACAGCGGGGGGGCCGGGAATGAGCAGTTCTTC,many,TRBD2,TRBJ2-1,TRBV7-9
CASVRGTGRDYGYTF,TGTGCCAGTGTGAGGGGGACAGGGCGCGATTATGGCTACACCTTC,many,TRBD1,TRBJ1-2,TRBV2
CASSFLAGGRTGELFF,TGTGCCAGCAGCTTTCTAGCGGGAGGGAGGACCGGGGAGCTGTTTTTT,-,TRBD2,TRBJ2-2,TRBV5-4
CASGGLGSGANVLTF,TGTGCCAGCGGGGGGCTTGGCTCTGGGGCCAACGTCCTGACTTTC,-,-,TRBJ2-6,TRBV2
CASMTGGAGELFF,TGTGCCAGCATGACAGGGGGGGCCGGGGAGCTGTTTTTT,-,TRBD1,TRBJ2-2,TRBV12-3/TRBV12-4
CASSHSGEGQPQHF,TGTGCCAGCAGTCACTCGGGGGAAGGTCAGCCCCAGCATTTT,-,-,TRBJ1-5,TRBV6-2/TRBV6-3
CASSPRPGGGTEAFF,TGTGCCAGCAGCCCCAGACCGGGGGGTGGAACTGAAGCTTTCTTT,-,-,TRBJ1-1,TRBV9
CASSIHGQGASPLHF,TGTGCCAGTAGTATCCATGGACAGGGCGCTTCACCCCTCCACTTT,-,TRBD1,TRBJ1-6,TRBV19
CASSRVGGNNQPQHF,TGTGCCAGCAGCCGTGTAGGGGGTAACAATCAGCCCCAGCATTTT,-,-,TRBJ1-5,TRBV7-9
CASTTSGVTGELFF,TGCGCCAGCACTACTAGCGGGGTCACCGGGGAGCTGTTTTTT,many,TRBD2,TRBJ2-2,TRBV10-2
CASSAGTVNYGYTF,TGTGCCAGCAGTGCCGGGACAGTAAACTATGGCTACACCTTC,many,TRBD1,TRBJ1-2,TRBV7-9
CASSLSGPGTGSTDTQYF,TGTGCCAGCAGCTTGTCCGGGCCCGGGACAGGTAGCACAGATACGCAGTATTTT,-,TRBD1,TRBJ2-3,TRBV11-3
CASSLVAGGFTGELFF,TGTGCCAGCAGCTTAGTGGCAGGGGGTTTCACCGGGGAGCTGTTTTTT,many,TRBD1,TRBJ2-2,TRBV11-3
CASRNARSNEKLFF,TGTGCCAGCAGGAATGCAAGAAGTAATGAAAAACTGTTTTTT,many,-,TRBJ1-4,TRBV6-6